The 23 T cell receptor beta chains below were found in one sample sequenced in a study of siplizumab effects on memory and regulatory T cells. TCRdb keeps only in-frame clones here, not all; method: immunoSEQ multiplex PCR. The table includes about 100,000 clones, about 90% detected once. The source material was Tregs sorted from blood. These receptors were obtained from a human donor in good health.

The rearrangement joins TRBV18 to TRBJ2-1; tentative D call: TRBD2 (5 bases). There are 13 residues in the CDR3. CDR1 KGHSH and CDR2 LQKENI come from the germline V gene. Deletions cut 3 bases from V and 12 bases from J, with 15 bases between. The CDR3 spells CASSPREQTVQFF. The CDR3 bases are TGTGCCAGCTCACCGAGGGAGCAGACCGTGCAGTTCTTC.

The CDR3 reads CASSLDAVPLGYTF. The CDR3 region has the DNA TGTGCCAGCAGCTTAGACGCGGTTCCCCTCGGCTACACCTTC. V is TRBV11-2 and J is TRBJ1-2; D not resolved. The V gene's germline CDR1 is SGHAT and CDR2 FQNNGV. The CDR3 sequence is 14 residues long. V was clipped by 0 bases and J by 8 bases, with 13 bases between them.

The CDR3 loop is CASSFPRRRGTQYF. Written as DNA, the CDR3 is TGTGCCAGCAGCTTCCCTCGGAGGCGGGGTACGCAGTATTTT. The V and J genes are TRBV7-3 and TRBJ2-3, with a tentative D call TRBD2 (6 bases). Trimming took off 3 bases at V and 8 bases at J, with 15 bases between the two ends. The CDR3 is 14 amino acids. CDR1 and CDR2 from the germline V gene are SGHTA and FQGTGA.

This clone is a singleton in its sample. The chain has TRBV7-2 and TRBJ1-1; tentatively, D is TRBD1 (5 bases). The ends were cut back, 5 bases at V and 0 bases at J, with 13 bases in the middle. CDR3 length: 15 residues. Germline CDR1 SGHTA, CDR2 FQGNSA. The chain's CDR3 is CASSVRTQMNTEAFF. Here the CDR3 DNA reads TGTGCCAGCAGCGTCCGGACACAAATGAACACTGAAGCTTTCTTT.

The chain combines TRBV4-1 with TRBJ2-3, with D possibly matching TRBD1 (6 bases). V was cut by 4 bases and J by 2 bases, with 19 bases left in between. The germline CDR1 and CDR2 sequences are MGHRA and YSYEKL. This CDR3 region has 17 residues. CDR3 sequence: CASSPSGAGYSTDTQYF. CDR3 in DNA: TGCGCCAGCAGCCCTTCAGGGGCAGGGTATTCCACAGATACGCAGTATTTT.

V usage is TRBV19 and J usage is TRBJ2-1; 12 nucleotides line up with TRBD2. The length of the CDR3 is 16 residues. From germline, CDR1 is LNHDA and CDR2 SQIVND (reference sequence). V was clipped by 8 bases and J by 4 bases; unmatched bases: 9. CDR3 in amino acids: CASQKITSGGYNEQFF. The CDR3 DNA sequence: TGTGCCAGTCAGAAAATTACTAGCGGGGGGTACAATGAGCAGTTCTTC. Using reference TRBV19 and TRBJ2-1 for the parts outside the CDR3, the full variable domain is DGGITQSPKYLFRKEGQNVTLSCEQNLNHDAMYWYRQDPGQGLRLIYYSQIVNDFQKGDIAEGYSVSREKKESFPLTVTSAQKNPTAFYLCASQKITSGGYNEQFFGPGTRLTVL.

The chain couples TRBV2 to TRBJ2-1; the D is unclear. The germline CDR1 and CDR2 sequences are SNHLY and FYNNEI. The CDR3 has 13 amino acids. Trimming shortened V by 6 bases and J by 9 bases, and 15 bases separated the two germline ends. CDR3 region: CASSVSRRSEQFF. The CDR3 DNA reads as TGTGCCAGCAGCGTCAGTCGCAGGAGTGAGCAGTTCTTC.

V usage is TRBV4-2 and J usage is TRBJ2-7; 11 nucleotides agree with TRBD2. The CDR3 consists of 15 residues. The V gene's germline CDR1 is LGHNA and CDR2 YNFKEQ. V was pared by 4 bases and J by 5 bases, with 7 bases of the junction left unmatched. CDR3 nucleotide sequence: TGTGCCAGCAGCCCCACCATAGCGGGAGGGGACGAGCAGTACTTC. It encodes CASSPTIAGGDEQYF.

This chain links TRBV2 with TRBJ1-4; D is unresolved. The germline V and J ends were trimmed by 2 bases and 5 bases, with 9 bases remaining between them. The CDR3 sequence is 14 residues long. From germline, CDR1 is SNHLY and CDR2 FYNNEI. The CDR3 region is CASSERKPNEKLFF. The CDR3 DNA sequence: TGTGCCAGCAGTGAACGGAAACCAAATGAAAAACTGTTTTTT.

The rearrangement uses TRBV6-5 and TRBJ1-1; unclear D gene. Trimming pared 4 bases from V and 0 bases from J, leaving 6 bases between. The CDR3 length is 13 residues. Per germline, CDR1 MNHEY and CDR2 SVGAGI. For the CDR3, the DNA is TGTGCCAGCAGTTCGCCATTGAACACTGAAGCTTTCTTT. This gives the protein CASSSPLNTEAFF.

This sequence joins TRBV18 and TRBJ1-5, with a possible D match to TRBD1 (6 bases). The CDR3 spans 15 residues. Germline assignment: CDR1 KGHSH and CDR2 LQKENI. V was shortened by 2 bases and J by 3 bases, with 11 bases between the two germline ends. CDR3 in DNA: TGTGCCAGCTCACCAGGGCAGGGGATCAATCAGCCCCAGCATTTT. Translated: CASSPGQGINQPQHF.

V and J are TRBV2 and TRBJ2-3, with a possible D match to TRBD2 (7 bases). V gave up 7 bases and J gave up 8 bases, with 16 bases separating them. The CDR3 runs 13 residues. Germline loops: CDR1 SNHLY, CDR2 FYNNEI. The CDR3 sequence: CASTYGGLVTQYF. CDR3 DNA sequence: TGTGCCAGCACCTACGGGGGGCTGGTTACGCAGTATTTT.

The chain combines TRBV6-5 with TRBJ1-1; D is unresolved. From germline, CDR1 is MNHEY and CDR2 SVGAGI. Trimming pared 6 bases from V and 3 bases from J, leaving 11 bases between. This CDR3 is 13 amino acids long. CDR3 sequence reads: CASSVMKDTEAFF. The CDR3 coding sequence is TGTGCCAGCAGCGTAATGAAGGACACTGAAGCTTTCTTT.

The chain uses TRBV5-4 and TRBJ1-5; no reliable D call. CDR3 length: 13 amino acids. V dropped 2 bases and J dropped 4 bases, with 7 bases sitting between them. Germline-derived CDR1 and CDR2 are SGHNT and YYREEE (reference sequence). The CDR3 protein is CASSFDGNQPQHF. CDR3 DNA: TGTGCCAGCAGCTTCGACGGGAATCAGCCCCAGCATTTT.

The gene calls are TRBV20-1 and TRBJ2-7; D gene ambiguous. Germline lookup yields CDR1 DFQATT and CDR2 SNEGSKA (reference sequence). Deletions cut 3 bases from V and 6 bases from J, with 9 bases between. The CDR3 consists of 11 residues. The CDR3 sequence: CSARLTVEQYF. The CDR3 DNA sequence: TGCAGTGCTAGGCTGACGGTCGAGCAGTACTTC.

The V call is TRBV11-3, the J call TRBJ2-1; no clear D. V lost 3 bases and J lost 5, with 14 bases in between. Per the germline V gene, CDR1 is SGHNT and CDR2 is YENEEA. The CDR3 contains 15 residues. The CDR3 reads CASSFSARKDNEQFF. As DNA, the CDR3 is TGTGCCAGCAGCTTTTCCGCGAGGAAAGACAATGAGCAGTTCTTC.

The J gene is TRBJ1-6, the V gene TRBV28; TRBD1 aligns across 7 bases. Per the germline V gene, CDR1 is MDHEN and CDR2 is SYDVKM. Trimming removed 6 bases from V and 14 bases from J; junction bases left unmatched: 10. The CDR3 is 13 residues long. This chain's CDR3 is CASRPRDSLTLHF. The CDR3, as DNA: TGTGCCAGCAGACCTCGGGACAGCTTGACCCTCCACTTT.

The rearrangement uses TRBV19 and TRBJ2-7; the D gene is possibly TRBD1 (6 bases). Germline V CDR1 and CDR2: LNHDA, SQIVND (reference sequence). With 5 bases removed from V and 4 bases from J, the gap between germline ends came to 15 bases. CDR3 length: 14 residues. The DNA of the CDR3 is TGTGCCAGTAGTCAGGGGTCGTATGGGTACGAGCAGTACTTC. Translating it yields CASSQGSYGYEQYF.

This chain links TRBV9 with TRBJ2-1; TRBD2 agrees at 10 bases. V trimming: 0 bases; J trimming: 4 bases; junction bases outside the gene matches: 7. This CDR3 is built from 17 residues. Germline-derived CDR1 and CDR2 are SGDLS and YYNGEE. This CDR3 is CASSVATGTSEYNEQFF. For the CDR3, the DNA is TGTGCCAGCAGCGTAGCTACTGGGACTAGCGAGTACAATGAGCAGTTCTTC.

In this sample, this clone turned up a few times. The chain is built from TRBV19 and TRBJ1-2; D gene unclear. Germline CDR1 reads LNHDA; CDR2 reads SQIVND (reference sequence). Trimming removed 3 bases at V and 5 bases at J, with 4 bases between. This CDR3 has 11 residues. CDR3 coding DNA: TGTGCCAGTAGTATCACTTATGGCTACACCTTC. Protein: CASSITYGYTF.

This sequence joins TRBV30 and TRBJ2-3; the D call may be TRBD1 or TRBD2 (6 bases each). CDR1 GTSNPN and CDR2 SVGIG come from the germline V gene (reference sequence). V was trimmed by 0 bases and J by 2 bases, leaving 12 bases between them. The CDR3 is 15 residues long. The chain's CDR3 is CAWSVQGLNTDTQYF. CDR3 DNA: TGTGCCTGGAGTGTACAGGGACTTAACACAGATACGCAGTATTTT.

The V call is TRBV5-1, the J call TRBJ2-7; 11 bases map to TRBD2. V trimming: 1 base; J trimming: 3 bases; junction bases outside the gene matches: 6. The germline gives CDR1 SGHRS, CDR2 YFSETQ. The CDR3 is 16 residues long. CDR3 DNA: TGCGCCAGCAGCTTGAATCTAGCGGGAGGTCTCTACGAGCAGTACTTC. Encoded protein: CASSLNLAGGLYEQYF.

The V call is TRBV28, the J call TRBJ2-7; TRBD1 might be the D (5 bases). The V gene's germline CDR1 is MDHEN and CDR2 SYDVKM. Trimming pared 5 bases from V and 2 bases from J, leaving 13 bases between. The length of the CDR3 is 14 residues. CDR3 sequence: CASSQTDRTYEQYF. The DNA of the CDR3 is TGTGCCAGCAGTCAAACAGACAGAACCTACGAGCAGTACTTC.